This entry lists 3 T cell receptor beta chains sequenced from one sample in a study of CXCR3-negative and CXCR3-positive naive CD8 T cells. UMI-labeled 5' RACE yielded the TRB cDNA libraries. TCRdb re-called the 5' RACE reads; one entry per CDR3 protein, DNA not given. The sample table includes over 100,000 distinct CDR3 sequences. The sample consisted of naive CXCR3- CD8+ T cells from blood. Regarding subset: CD45RO-CCR7+CD27+CD95- naive CD8+ T cells lacking CXCR3 (TNR3-). Receptor source: a human donor in good health. Some clones in this sample may be carry-over from other donors' samples.

This rearrangement joins TRBV11-2 to TRBJ2-3; as DNA is missing, the TRBD1 call by TCRdb cannot be tested. This CDR3 is built from 16 residues. Germline V gene data show CDR1 as SGHAT and CDR2 as FQNNGV. The CDR3 sequence is CASSERQGAYIDTQYF. Supplemented by reference TRBV11-2 and TRBJ2-3, the full variable domain reads EAGVAQSPRYKIIEKRQSVAFWCNPISGHATLYWYQQILGQGPKLLIQFQNNGVVDDSQLPKDRFSAERLKGVDSTLKIQPAKLEDSAVYLCASSERQGAYIDTQYFGPGTRLTVL.

The rearrangement uses TRBV5-1 and TRBJ2-1. CDR3 length: 17 amino acids. Germline V gene sequence: CDR1 SGHRS, CDR2 YFSETQ. The CDR3 protein is CASSLARAGVPYNEQFF.

This chain joins TRBV28 and TRBJ1-6; without DNA, the TCRdb call of TRBD1 cannot be checked. The length of the CDR3 is 15 residues. Per germline, CDR1 MDHEN and CDR2 SYDVKM. CDR3 region: CASSEQGMGNSPLHF. Complete variable domain (other parts from reference TRBV28 and TRBJ1-6): DVKVTQSSRYLVKRTGEKVFLECVQDMDHENMFWYRQDPGLGLRLIYFSYDVKMKEKGDIPEGYSVSREKKERFSLILESASTNQTSMYLCASSEQGMGNSPLHFGNGTRLTVT.